This TCR beta chain was documented in a study of cytomegalovirus exposure and HLA in healthy donors. PCR was performed using 60 Vbeta and 13 Jbeta primers. TCRdb's copy holds only in-frame clones and misses some; the assay was immunoSEQ multiplex PCR. Of around 190,000 clones listed, around 78% are singletons. Whole-study results and caveats: Highly shared sequence variants in one cluster were likely a sequencing artifact. An apparent linkage of common viral pathogens to several of the most significant clusters emerged in a later analysis. Per published accounts, TCR beta sequences correctly predicted the HLA-A and HLA-B alleles of most subjects.

Concerning this clone itself: What it recognizes is unknown. The same CDR3 also results from other DNA sequences found in this sample.

The CDR3 is made up of 15 amino acids. Trimming stripped 5 bases from V and 2 bases from J, with 16 bases between. Germline V lookup: CDR1 MNHEY, CDR2 SMNVEV (reference sequence). Sequenced sample: PBMCs. This clonotype was sampled from a woman aged 25 to 39 in good health and CMV-seropositive. This chain connects TRBV27 to TRBJ2-7, with a possible D match to TRBD2 (5 bases). The CDR3 DNA sequence: TGTGCCAGCAGTACGGCCACGAGGGAAGCCTACGAGCAGTACTTC. Translated, it gives CASSTATREAYEQYF.